This T cell receptor (beta chain) derives from a study of long-term antiretroviral therapy in people with HIV. Cryopreserved PBMC samples of roughly 1-10 million cells were used for DNA extraction. Sequencing relied on immunoSEQ assay v3.0, run at survey level. Generated by immunoSEQ multiplex PCR, the TCRdb table keeps only in-frame clones and is missing some. Found here are roughly 10,000 clones, roughly four fifths of them singletons; the top ten hold around 15%. Per the germline V gene, CDR1 is LNHDA and CDR2 is SQIVND (reference sequence). This CDR3 spans 13 amino acids. Trimming at V came to 10 bases and at J to 4 bases, leaving 7 bases not matched to a gene.

The J gene is TRBJ1-2, the V gene TRBV19; 9 positions match TRBD1. The receptor was derived from a man aged 35-49 years with HIV. The starting material was unsorted PBMCs, obtained 1.2 years after starting antiretroviral therapy. The DNA of the CDR3 is TGTGCCACAAAGAGGGACAGGGTCTATGGCTACACCTTC. Amino acids: CATKRDRVYGYTF.